A selection of T cell receptor beta chains follows, all from one sample in a study of radiation and T cells in renal cell carcinoma. Data came from immunoSEQ multiplex PCR; TCRdb stores just in-frame clones and leaves some out. The sample shows 100,000 to 150,000 clones, more than 70% of them seen only once. This specimen consisted of blood, obtained from a patient whose treatment included radiotherapy and nephrectomy. These receptors all stem from a woman aged 70-85 years with renal cell carcinoma. The CDR3 runs from the conserved cysteine through the conserved F or W. The order of the fields is D gene, clone size, V gene, J gene, CDR3 protein, CDR3 DNA. The D gene is left open where the match is weak. Some rows have no size entry. The others give once, few or many, or a class for an expanded clone.

D gene: NA; clone size: NA; V gene: TRBV14; J gene: TRBJ2-5; CDR3 protein: CASSQASRALKETQYF; CDR3 DNA: TGTGCCAGCAGCCAAGCGAGCAGGGCCCTCAAAGAGACCCAGTACTTC
D gene: TRBD1; clone size: NA; V gene: TRBV29-1; J gene: TRBJ2-7; CDR3 protein: CSVVQGQISYEQYF; CDR3 DNA: TGCAGCGTTGTACAGGGGCAGATATCCTACGAGCAGTACTTC
D gene: NA; clone size: NA; V gene: TRBV5-1; J gene: TRBJ1-4; CDR3 protein: CASSLAPGRFEKLFF; CDR3 DNA: TGCGCCAGCAGCTTGGCCCCAGGGAGATTTGAAAAACTGTTTTTT
D gene: NA; clone size: NA; V gene: TRBV7-9; J gene: TRBJ1-3; CDR3 protein: CASSLLSSSYSGNTIYF; CDR3 DNA: TGTGCCAGCAGCTTACTGTCGTCCAGCTACTCTGGAAACACCATATATTTT
D gene: NA; clone size: few; V gene: TRBV4-3; J gene: TRBJ1-1; CDR3 protein: CASSQDPRDTEAFF; CDR3 DNA: TGCGCCAGCAGCCAAGATCCCCGGGACACTGAAGCTTTCTTT
D gene: TRBD1; clone size: NA; V gene: TRBV19; J gene: TRBJ2-7; CDR3 protein: CASSGYRGPSSYEQYF; CDR3 DNA: TGTGCCAGTAGTGGATACAGGGGCCCCAGCTCCTACGAGCAGTACTTC
D gene: TRBD1; clone size: NA; V gene: TRBV6-5; J gene: TRBJ1-2; CDR3 protein: CASSMGQGANGYTF; CDR3 DNA: TGTGCCAGCAGTATGGGACAGGGGGCGAATGGCTACACCTTC
D gene: NA; clone size: NA; V gene: TRBV5-6; J gene: TRBJ1-6; CDR3 protein: CASSLLREYSPLHF; CDR3 DNA: TGTGCCAGCAGCTTGTTAAGGGAATATTCACCCCTCCACTTT
D gene: TRBD2; clone size: NA; V gene: TRBV28; J gene: TRBJ2-2; CDR3 protein: CASRSAGGHIAGELFF; CDR3 DNA: TGTGCCAGCCGCTCGGCGGGGGGGCATATTGCCGGGGAGCTGTTTTTT
D gene: TRBD1; clone size: NA; V gene: TRBV9; J gene: TRBJ2-1; CDR3 protein: CASSSTGGNEQFF; CDR3 DNA: TGTGCCAGCAGCTCCACAGGGGGCAATGAGCAGTTCTTC
D gene: TRBD2; clone size: NA; V gene: TRBV19; J gene: TRBJ2-7; CDR3 protein: CASSIELARTYEQYF; CDR3 DNA: TGTGCCAGTAGTATAGAACTAGCGCGTACCTACGAGCAGTACTTC
D gene: TRBD1; clone size: NA; V gene: TRBV4-3; J gene: TRBJ1-4; CDR3 protein: CASSQERTGGMFF; CDR3 DNA: TGCGCCAGCAGCCAAGAAAGGACAGGGGGGATGTTTTTT
D gene: NA; clone size: NA; V gene: TRBV19; J gene: TRBJ2-5; CDR3 protein: CASGADQETQYF; CDR3 DNA: TGTGCCAGTGGGGCAGACCAAGAGACCCAGTACTTC
D gene: NA; clone size: NA; V gene: TRBV5-1; J gene: TRBJ2-7; CDR3 protein: CASSPQSISSYEQYF; CDR3 DNA: TGCGCCAGCAGCCCCCAGAGTATCAGCTCCTACGAGCAGTACTTC
D gene: NA; clone size: NA; V gene: TRBV9; J gene: TRBJ1-2; CDR3 protein: CASRVDGANYGYTF; CDR3 DNA: TGTGCCAGCAGAGTGGACGGGGCTAACTATGGCTACACCTTC
D gene: NA; clone size: NA; V gene: TRBV19; J gene: TRBJ2-1; CDR3 protein: CASSPGLSGEQFF; CDR3 DNA: TGTGCCAGTAGTCCCGGACTGTCGGGTGAGCAGTTCTTC
D gene: TRBD1; clone size: NA; V gene: TRBV5-1; J gene: TRBJ2-7; CDR3 protein: CASSKGTGSSYEQYF; CDR3 DNA: TGCGCCAGCAGTAAAGGGACAGGTAGCTCCTACGAGCAGTACTTC
D gene: TRBD2; clone size: NA; V gene: TRBV5-6; J gene: TRBJ2-3; CDR3 protein: CASSLGGGITDTQYF; CDR3 DNA: TGTGCCAGCAGCTTGGGCGGGGGGATCACAGATACGCAGTATTTT
D gene: NA; clone size: NA; V gene: TRBV9; J gene: TRBJ1-3; CDR3 protein: CASSVGSHENTIYF; CDR3 DNA: TGTGCCAGCAGCGTAGGGTCCCATGAGAACACCATATATTTT
D gene: NA; clone size: NA; V gene: TRBV21-1; J gene: TRBJ1-1; CDR3 protein: CAIPHMNDTEAFF; CDR3 DNA: TGTGCCATCCCACACATGAACGACACTGAAGCTTTCTTT
D gene: TRBD1; clone size: NA; V gene: TRBV7-8; J gene: TRBJ2-7; CDR3 protein: CASSSRDRGHFGYEQYF; CDR3 DNA: TGTGCCAGCAGCTCCCGGGACAGGGGGCATTTCGGGTACGAGCAGTACTTC
D gene: NA; clone size: once; V gene: TRBV9; J gene: TRBJ2-7; CDR3 protein: CASSALWGESEQYF; CDR3 DNA: TGTGCCAGCAGCGCCCTGTGGGGGGAAAGCGAGCAGTACTTC
D gene: NA; clone size: few; V gene: TRBV19; J gene: TRBJ1-1; CDR3 protein: CASSIVANTEAFF; CDR3 DNA: TGTGCCAGTAGTATCGTGGCGAACACTGAAGCTTTCTTT
D gene: TRBD1; clone size: once; V gene: TRBV28; J gene: TRBJ2-5; CDR3 protein: CASRPGTGFPETQYF; CDR3 DNA: TGTGCCAGCCGACCCGGGACAGGGTTCCCAGAGACCCAGTACTTC
D gene: NA; clone size: NA; V gene: TRBV7-9; J gene: TRBJ2-3; CDR3 protein: CASSLWNFGGDTQYF; CDR3 DNA: TGTGCCAGCAGCTTATGGAACTTTGGAGGAGATACGCAGTATTTT
D gene: NA; clone size: once; V gene: TRBV21-1; J gene: TRBJ1-2; CDR3 protein: CASSKGERTASCYTF; CDR3 DNA: TGTGCCAGCAGCAAAGGGGAGAGGACAGCGTCGTGCTACACCTTC
D gene: NA; clone size: NA; V gene: TRBV28; J gene: TRBJ1-4; CDR3 protein: CASSPGRRTNEKLFF; CDR3 DNA: TGTGCCAGCAGTCCCGGACGGCGAACTAATGAAAAACTGTTTTTT
D gene: NA; clone size: NA; V gene: TRBV28; J gene: TRBJ2-7; CDR3 protein: CASSLGRALLGEQYF; CDR3 DNA: TGTGCCAGCAGTTTGGGCAGGGCTTTATTGGGGGAGCAGTACTTC
D gene: NA; clone size: NA; V gene: TRBV11-3; J gene: TRBJ2-3; CDR3 protein: CASSPDSHTQYF; CDR3 DNA: TGTGCCAGCAGCCCTGACAGTCATACGCAGTATTTT
D gene: NA; clone size: NA; V gene: TRBV29-1; J gene: TRBJ2-3; CDR3 protein: CSVSRGRADTQYF; CDR3 DNA: TGCAGCGTAAGCCGTGGGCGCGCAGATACGCAGTATTTT
D gene: TRBD1; clone size: NA; V gene: TRBV5-4; J gene: TRBJ1-6; CDR3 protein: CASSPGQGRSPLHF; CDR3 DNA: TGTGCCAGCAGCCCTGGACAGGGGCGTTCACCCCTCCACTTT
D gene: TRBD1; clone size: NA; V gene: TRBV15; J gene: TRBJ2-7; CDR3 protein: CATSRDADRGGYEQYF; CDR3 DNA: TGTGCCACCAGCAGAGATGCGGACAGGGGGGGCTACGAGCAGTACTTC
D gene: TRBD2; clone size: few; V gene: TRBV5-1; J gene: TRBJ2-1; CDR3 protein: CASSSERGDYNEQFF; CDR3 DNA: TGCGCCAGCAGCTCCGAGCGGGGGGACTACAATGAGCAGTTCTTC
D gene: NA; clone size: NA; V gene: TRBV6-1; J gene: TRBJ1-2; CDR3 protein: CASSDRNYGYTF; CDR3 DNA: TGTGCCAGCAGTGATCGGAACTATGGCTACACCTTC
D gene: NA; clone size: NA; V gene: TRBV4-2; J gene: TRBJ1-5; CDR3 protein: CASSQDSNQPQHF; CDR3 DNA: TGTGCCAGCAGCCAGGACTCAAATCAGCCCCAGCATTTT
D gene: NA; clone size: NA; V gene: TRBV7-9; J gene: TRBJ2-5; CDR3 protein: CASSSTTYQETQYF; CDR3 DNA: TGTGCCAGCAGCTCAACAACGTACCAAGAGACCCAGTACTTC
D gene: TRBD1; clone size: NA; V gene: TRBV5-1; J gene: TRBJ2-7; CDR3 protein: CASSLGQASSYEQYF; CDR3 DNA: TGCGCCAGCAGCCTCGGACAGGCGAGCTCCTACGAGCAGTACTTC
D gene: TRBD1; clone size: NA; V gene: TRBV28; J gene: TRBJ1-5; CDR3 protein: CASSPGTASNQPQHF; CDR3 DNA: TGTGCCAGCAGCCCAGGGACAGCTAGCAATCAGCCCCAGCATTTT
D gene: NA; clone size: NA; V gene: TRBV25-1; J gene: TRBJ2-1; CDR3 protein: CASSDTGSSYNEQFF; CDR3 DNA: TGTGCCAGCAGTGATACAGGGAGCTCCTACAATGAGCAGTTCTTC
D gene: NA; clone size: NA; V gene: TRBV28; J gene: TRBJ1-1; CDR3 protein: CASRYTGMNTEAFF; CDR3 DNA: TGTGCCAGCAGATATACAGGGATGAACACTGAAGCTTTCTTT
D gene: TRBD1; clone size: NA; V gene: TRBV15; J gene: TRBJ1-2; CDR3 protein: CATSRGQDYGYTF; CDR3 DNA: TGTGCCACCAGCAGGGGACAGGACTATGGCTACACCTTC
D gene: NA; clone size: NA; V gene: TRBV19; J gene: TRBJ2-5; CDR3 protein: CASSTPGAGDNQETQYF; CDR3 DNA: TGTGCCAGTAGTACCCCCGGGGCAGGGGACAATCAAGAGACCCAGTACTTC
D gene: NA; clone size: NA; V gene: TRBV6-5; J gene: TRBJ1-5; CDR3 protein: CASSYRRGGGQPQHF; CDR3 DNA: TGTGCCAGCAGTTACAGGCGGGGTGGAGGTCAGCCCCAGCATTTT
D gene: TRBD1; clone size: few; V gene: TRBV27; J gene: TRBJ2-1; CDR3 protein: CASRRTGSNNEQFF; CDR3 DNA: TGTGCCAGCAGGAGGACAGGGTCGAACAATGAGCAGTTCTTC
D gene: TRBD1; clone size: NA; V gene: TRBV5-6; J gene: TRBJ1-1; CDR3 protein: CASSGGTGSRITEAFF; CDR3 DNA: TGTGCCAGCAGCGGGGGGACAGGGAGTAGGATCACTGAAGCTTTCTTT
D gene: TRBD2; clone size: NA; V gene: TRBV29-1; J gene: TRBJ2-5; CDR3 protein: CSVRRVSGGPQETQYF; CDR3 DNA: TGCAGCGTTCGAAGGGTTAGCGGGGGGCCCCAAGAGACCCAGTACTTC
D gene: NA; clone size: NA; V gene: TRBV5-1; J gene: TRBJ1-1; CDR3 protein: CASRARDFNTEAFF; CDR3 DNA: TGCGCCAGCAGGGCGAGGGACTTCAACACTGAAGCTTTCTTT
D gene: NA; clone size: NA; V gene: TRBV19; J gene: TRBJ1-2; CDR3 protein: CASLKAYGYTF; CDR3 DNA: TGTGCCAGCCTTAAGGCCTATGGCTACACCTTC